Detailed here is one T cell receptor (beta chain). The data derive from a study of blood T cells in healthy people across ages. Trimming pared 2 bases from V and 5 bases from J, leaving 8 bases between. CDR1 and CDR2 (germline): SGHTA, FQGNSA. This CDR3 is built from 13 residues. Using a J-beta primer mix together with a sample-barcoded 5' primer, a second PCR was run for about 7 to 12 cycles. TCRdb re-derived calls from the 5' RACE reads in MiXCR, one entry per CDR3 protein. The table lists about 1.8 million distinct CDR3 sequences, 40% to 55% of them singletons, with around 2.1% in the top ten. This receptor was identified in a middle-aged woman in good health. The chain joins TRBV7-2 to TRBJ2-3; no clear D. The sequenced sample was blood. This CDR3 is CASSLLNLDTQYF. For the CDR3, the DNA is TGTGCCAGCAGCTTACTCAACTTAGATACGCAGTATTTT.